This TCR beta chain appears in the sequencing data of a study of blood T cell repertoires in COVID-19. Study information: Italy, Spain and the United States were the sources of the convalescent and acute COVID-19 samples.

Grouping used clinical history reported by participants in a survey and questionnaire. Authors' processing steps: Nucleated cell number was recorded as an estimate derived from reference gene primer amplification. Sequencing used immunoSEQ multiplex PCR; TCRdb keeps in-frame clones, though not all of them. V and J calls and clone size follow that table, whereas D and trimming were derived from the DNA. Among approximately 250,000 clones listed, just under 90% were seen once. CDR1 is KGHSH and CDR2 is LQKENI in the germline V gene. Unmatched junction bases numbered 9, after V lost 3 bases and J lost 16 bases. This CDR3 region has 12 residues.

V and J are TRBV18 and TRBJ1-3; 7 bases line up with TRBD1. This clonotype originated in a woman between 25 and 40 years old with acute COVID-19. Specimen: PBMCs or T cells enriched from blood (not recorded which). This chain's CDR3 is CASSPDHPGQYF. The CDR3 DNA follows: TGTGCCAGCTCACCGGACCACCCGGGACAGTATTTT. Using reference TRBV18 and TRBJ1-3 for the parts outside the CDR3, the full variable domain is NAGVMQNPRHLVRRRGQEARLRCSPMKGHSHVYWYRQLPEEGLKFMVYLQKENIIDESGMPKERFSAEFPKEGPSILRIQQVVRGDSAAYFCASSPDHPGQYFGEGSWLTVV.